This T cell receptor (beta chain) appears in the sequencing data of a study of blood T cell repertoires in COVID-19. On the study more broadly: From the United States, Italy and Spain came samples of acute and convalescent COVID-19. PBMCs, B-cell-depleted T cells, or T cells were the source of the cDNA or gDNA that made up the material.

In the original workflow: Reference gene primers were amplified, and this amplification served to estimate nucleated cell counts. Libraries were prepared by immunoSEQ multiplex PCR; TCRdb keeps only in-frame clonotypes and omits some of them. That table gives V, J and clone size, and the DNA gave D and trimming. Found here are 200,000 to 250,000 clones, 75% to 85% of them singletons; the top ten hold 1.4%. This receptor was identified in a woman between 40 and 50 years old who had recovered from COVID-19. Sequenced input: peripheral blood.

The CDR3, as DNA: TGTGCCAGCAGCTTAGGTCTAGCGGGGCAAGATACGCAGTATTTT. This codes for CASSLGLAGQDTQYF. This chain links TRBV5-6 with TRBJ2-3; 9 nucleotides align to TRBD2. The CDR3 runs to 15 residues. Germline CDR1 SGHDT, CDR2 YYEEEE. After removal of 2 bases from V and 5 bases from J, the junction contained 6 bases not matched to a gene.